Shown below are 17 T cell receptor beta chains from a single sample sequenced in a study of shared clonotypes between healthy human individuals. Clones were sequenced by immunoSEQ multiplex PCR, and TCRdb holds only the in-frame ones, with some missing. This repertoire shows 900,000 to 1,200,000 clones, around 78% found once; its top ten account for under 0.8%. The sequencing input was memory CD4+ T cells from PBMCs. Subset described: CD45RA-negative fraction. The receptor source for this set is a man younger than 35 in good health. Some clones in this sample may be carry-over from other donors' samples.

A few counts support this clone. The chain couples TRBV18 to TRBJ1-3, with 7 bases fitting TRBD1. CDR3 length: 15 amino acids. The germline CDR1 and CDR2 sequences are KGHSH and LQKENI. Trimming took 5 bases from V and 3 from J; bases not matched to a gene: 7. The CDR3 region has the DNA TGTGCCAGCTCAGAACAGGGGTTCGGTGGAAACACCATATATTTT. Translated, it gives CASSEQGFGGNTIYF.

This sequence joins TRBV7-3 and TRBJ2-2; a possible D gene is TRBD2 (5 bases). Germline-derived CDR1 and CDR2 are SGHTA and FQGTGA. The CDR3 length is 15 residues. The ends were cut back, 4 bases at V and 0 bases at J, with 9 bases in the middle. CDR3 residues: CASSSSGTNTGELFF. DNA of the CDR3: TGTGCCAGCAGCTCCTCGGGGACGAACACCGGGGAGCTGTTTTTT.

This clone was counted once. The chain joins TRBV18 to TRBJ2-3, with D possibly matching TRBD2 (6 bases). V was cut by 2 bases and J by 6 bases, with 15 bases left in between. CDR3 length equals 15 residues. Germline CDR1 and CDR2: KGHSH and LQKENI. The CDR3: CASSPNGRGVDTQYF. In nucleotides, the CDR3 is TGTGCCAGCTCACCAAACGGGAGAGGGGTTGATACGCAGTATTTT.

CDR3 DNA sequence: TGTGCCTGTCACAGGTCTTCCTACGAGCAGTACTTC. Translated: CACHRSSYEQYF. The chain uses TRBV30 and TRBJ2-7, with a weak D call TRBD1 (5 bases). V was clipped by 6 bases and J by 1 base, with 10 bases between them. This CDR3 region has 12 residues. Germline CDR1 is GTSNPN and CDR2 is SVGIG (reference sequence).

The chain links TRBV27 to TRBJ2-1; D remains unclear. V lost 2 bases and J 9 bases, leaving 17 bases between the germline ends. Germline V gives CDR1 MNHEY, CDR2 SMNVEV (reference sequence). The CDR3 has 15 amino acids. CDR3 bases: TGTGCCAGCAGTTTAAAGGGAAGGGTGTTCGGTGAGCAGTTCTTC. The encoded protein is CASSLKGRVFGEQFF.

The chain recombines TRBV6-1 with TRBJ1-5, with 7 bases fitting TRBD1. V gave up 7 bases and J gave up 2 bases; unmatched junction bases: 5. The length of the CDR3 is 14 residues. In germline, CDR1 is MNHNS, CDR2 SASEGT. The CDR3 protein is CASKLTGGNQPQHF. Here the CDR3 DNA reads TGTGCCAGCAAACTCACAGGGGGCAATCAGCCCCAGCATTTT.

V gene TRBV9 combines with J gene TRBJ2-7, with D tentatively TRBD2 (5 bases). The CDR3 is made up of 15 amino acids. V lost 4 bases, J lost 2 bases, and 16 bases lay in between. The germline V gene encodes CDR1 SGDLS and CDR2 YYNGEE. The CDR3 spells CASSPREGSTYEQYF. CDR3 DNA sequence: TGTGCCAGCAGCCCTCGCGAGGGATCTACCTACGAGCAGTACTTC.

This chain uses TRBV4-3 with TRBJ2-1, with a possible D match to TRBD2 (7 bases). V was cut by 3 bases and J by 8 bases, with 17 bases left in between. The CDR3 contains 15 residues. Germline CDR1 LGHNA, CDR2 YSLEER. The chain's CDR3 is CASSQRGGRMDEQFF. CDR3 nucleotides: TGCGCCAGCAGCCAGAGGGGGGGACGGATGGATGAGCAGTTCTTC.

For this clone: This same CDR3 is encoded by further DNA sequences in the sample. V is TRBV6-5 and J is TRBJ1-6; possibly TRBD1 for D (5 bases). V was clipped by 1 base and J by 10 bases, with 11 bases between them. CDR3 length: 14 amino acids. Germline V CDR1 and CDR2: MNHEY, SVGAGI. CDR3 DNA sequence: TGTGCCAGCAGTTACTTGCGGGGGGACTCACCCCTCCACTTT. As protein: CASSYLRGDSPLHF.

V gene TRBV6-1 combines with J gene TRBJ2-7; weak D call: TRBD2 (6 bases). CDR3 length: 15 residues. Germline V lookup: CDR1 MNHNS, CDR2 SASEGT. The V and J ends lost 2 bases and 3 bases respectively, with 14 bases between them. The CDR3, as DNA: TGTGCCAGCAGTGAACGTGGGAGGTCTAACTACGAGCAGTACTTC. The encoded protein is CASSERGRSNYEQYF.

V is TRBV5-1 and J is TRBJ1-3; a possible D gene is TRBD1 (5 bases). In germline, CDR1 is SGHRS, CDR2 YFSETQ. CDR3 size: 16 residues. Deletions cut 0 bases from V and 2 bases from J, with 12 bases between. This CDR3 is CASSLVGGTAGNTIYF. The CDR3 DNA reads TGCGCCAGCAGCTTGGTTGGGGGGACGGCTGGAAACACCATATATTTT.

This chain's CDR3 is CASSIAAGLGNQPQHF. CDR3 coding DNA: TGTGCCAGTAGTATAGCGGCAGGGCTCGGCAATCAGCCCCAGCATTTT. The J gene is TRBJ1-5, the V gene TRBV19; maybe TRBD1 (5 bases). Germline CDR1 and CDR2: LNHDA and SQIVND (reference sequence). The CDR3 is made up of 16 amino acids. V shed 1 base and J shed 2 bases, with 12 bases lying between them.

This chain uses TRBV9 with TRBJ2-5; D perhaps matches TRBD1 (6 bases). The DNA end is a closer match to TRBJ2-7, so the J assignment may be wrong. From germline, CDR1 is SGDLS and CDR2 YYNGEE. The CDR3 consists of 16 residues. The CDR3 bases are TGTGCCAGCAGCCCGAGCCCCCTAGCAAGGGGGTACGAGCAGTACTTC. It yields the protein CASSPSPLARGYEQYF.

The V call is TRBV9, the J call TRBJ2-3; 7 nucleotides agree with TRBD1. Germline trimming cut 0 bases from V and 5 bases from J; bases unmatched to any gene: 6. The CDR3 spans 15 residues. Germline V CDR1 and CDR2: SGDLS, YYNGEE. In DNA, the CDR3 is TGTGCCAGCAGCGTAGGAGGGACAGTAGTAGATACGCAGTATTTT. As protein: CASSVGGTVVDTQYF.

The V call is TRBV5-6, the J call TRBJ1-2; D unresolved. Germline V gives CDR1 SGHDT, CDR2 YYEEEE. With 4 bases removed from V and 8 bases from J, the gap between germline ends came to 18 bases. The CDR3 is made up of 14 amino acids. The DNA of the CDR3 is TGTGCCAGCAGCCCCGAGGGAGGTTCCCTGGGCTACACCTTC. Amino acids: CASSPEGGSLGYTF.

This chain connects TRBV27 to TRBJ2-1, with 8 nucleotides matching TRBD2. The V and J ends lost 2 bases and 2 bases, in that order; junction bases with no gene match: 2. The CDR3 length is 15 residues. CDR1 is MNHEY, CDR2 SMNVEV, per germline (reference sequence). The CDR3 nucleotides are TGTGCCAGCAGTTTAGCCGGGAGGGCCTACAATGAGCAGTTCTTC. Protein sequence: CASSLAGRAYNEQFF.

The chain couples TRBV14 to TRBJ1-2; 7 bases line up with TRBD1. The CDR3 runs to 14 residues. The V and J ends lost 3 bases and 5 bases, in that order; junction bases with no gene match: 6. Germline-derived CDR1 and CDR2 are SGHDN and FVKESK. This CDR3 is CASSQFRDRYGYTF. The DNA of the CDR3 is TGTGCCAGCAGCCAGTTCCGGGACAGATATGGCTACACCTTC.